This T cell receptor (beta chain) originates from a study of control samples from healthy donors and cancer patients. Measured with immunoSEQ multiplex PCR; TCRdb has only the in-frame clones, and not every one. The table has some 150,000 clones, nearly 96% seen once. CDR3 length: 12 amino acids. Germline values: CDR1 SGHDT, CDR2 YYEEEE. Trimming took 3 bases from V and 4 from J, leaving 5 bases between them. A remark on this clone: At the DNA level, this CDR3 is encoded by other sequences in the same sample as well.

The genes are TRBV5-6 and TRBJ1-5; D unresolved. The receptor comes from a woman aged 25-40 years in good health. Sequenced input: blood. This CDR3 is CASSWGNQPQHF. CDR3 nucleotides: TGTGCCAGCAGCTGGGGAAATCAGCCCCAGCATTTT. The complete variable domain, with remaining parts taken from reference TRBV5-6 and TRBJ1-5, reads DAGVTQSPTHLIKTRGQQVTLRCSPKSGHDTVSWYQQALGQGPQFIFQYYEEEERQRGNFPDRFSGHQFPNYSSELNVNALLLGDSALYLCASSWGNQPQHFGDGTRLSIL.